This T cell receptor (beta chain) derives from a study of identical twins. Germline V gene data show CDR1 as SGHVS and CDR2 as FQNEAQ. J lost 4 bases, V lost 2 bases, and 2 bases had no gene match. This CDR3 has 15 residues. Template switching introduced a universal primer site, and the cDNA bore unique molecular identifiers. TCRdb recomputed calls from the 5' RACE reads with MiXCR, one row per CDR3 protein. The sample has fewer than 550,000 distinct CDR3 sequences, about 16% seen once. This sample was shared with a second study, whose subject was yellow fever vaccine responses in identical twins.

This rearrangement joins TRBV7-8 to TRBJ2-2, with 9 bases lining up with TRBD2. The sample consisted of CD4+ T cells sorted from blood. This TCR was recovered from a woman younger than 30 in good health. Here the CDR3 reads CASSLLTSGTGELFF. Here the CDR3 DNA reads TGTGCCAGCAGCTTATTGACTAGCGGCACCGGGGAGCTGTTTTTT.